The 5 T cell receptor beta chains presented below share a single source sample, sequenced in a study of T cells in Graves' hyperthyroidism and ophthalmopathy. There were TCR beta CDR3 regions amplified from RNA transcripts. The TCR CDR3 first-round RT-PCR relied on the HTBI primer set. TCRdb re-called the multiplex PCR reads with MiXCR, one entry per CDR3 protein. The table has over 700,000 distinct CDR3 sequences, roughly a third seen once. The specimen was blood. The receptors stem from a woman in her thirties or forties with Graves' hyperthyroidism.

This clonotype was seen repeatedly, ten times or more. The chain uses TRBV7-2 and TRBJ2-7; TRBD2 might be the D (5 bases). Germline V gene sequence: CDR1 SGHTA, CDR2 FQGNSA. V was shortened by 5 bases and J by 2 bases, with 13 bases between the two germline ends. The CDR3 has 14 residues. For the CDR3, the DNA is TGTGCCAGCAGCGATTACGACGGGACCTACGAGCAGTACTTC. Its translation is CASSDYDGTYEQYF.

At least ten counts were recorded for this clonotype. This sequence joins TRBV6-6 and TRBJ1-5; no definite D call. Trimming took off 0 bases at V and 0 bases at J, with 9 bases between the two ends. Germline-derived CDR1 and CDR2 are MNHNY and SVGAGI (reference sequence). The CDR3 covers 16 residues. DNA for the CDR3: TGTGCCAGCAGTTACTCTGTCCAGACTAGCAATCAGCCCCAGCATTTT. Its protein product is CASSYSVQTSNQPQHF.

This clonotype occurred a few times. This chain joins TRBV30 and TRBJ1-2; 8 bases match TRBD1. V gave up 0 bases and J gave up 14 bases; unmatched junction bases: 14. CDR3 size: 14 residues. Germline V CDR1 and CDR2: GTSNPN, SVGIG (reference sequence). CDR3 DNA: TGTGCCTGGAGTGTACACGGGACAGGCCCTCCCGGGACCTTC. Its translation: CAWSVHGTGPPGTF.

Worth noting for this clonotype: One base away lies a much larger clone, so this may be a sequencing read error. The chain has TRBV7-8 and TRBJ2-7; 11 bases map to TRBD1. CDR3 length: 18 amino acids. Germline lookup yields CDR1 SGHVS and CDR2 FQNEAQ. The CDR3 DNA follows: TGTGCCAGCAGCCTCAGGTTAGGACCGGGACAGGGGGACCACGAGCGGTACTTC. It yields the protein CASSLRLGPGQGDHERYF.

This clonotype has at least ten counts. The chain couples TRBV4-3 to TRBJ1-1, with D tentatively TRBD1 (5 bases). V lost 3 bases, J lost 1 base, and 9 bases lay in between. The CDR3 has 14 residues. In germline, CDR1 is LGHNA, CDR2 YSLEER. The CDR3 region is CASSHLDRNTEAFF. For the CDR3, the DNA is TGCGCCAGCAGCCACCTCGACAGGAACACTGAAGCTTTCTTT.